This TCR beta chain was captured in a study of cytomegalovirus exposure and HLA in healthy donors. Unmatched junction bases numbered 6, after V lost 6 bases and J lost 3 bases. This CDR3 region has 15 residues. CDR1 is SNHLY and CDR2 is FYNNEI in the germline V gene. The PCR made use of 60 Vbeta and 13 Jbeta primers. Assay used: immunoSEQ multiplex PCR; TCRdb lists only in-frame clones, some missing. The data show some 110,000 clones, about four fifths seen once. This clone was found a few times. Sample: PBMCs. This clonotype was sampled from a woman in her forties or fifties in good health and CMV-seropositive. This chain joins TRBV2 and TRBJ1-4; 8 nucleotides match TRBD1. The chain's CDR3 is CASSGPTGANEKLFF. In DNA form, the CDR3 reads TGTGCCAGCAGCGGGCCGACAGGGGCTAATGAAAAACTGTTTTTT.